This T cell receptor beta chain originates from a study of T-cell memory formation after mild COVID-19. Each CDR3 protein is one row after TCRdb ran MiXCR on the 5' RACE reads. The repertoire has about 560,000 distinct CDR3 sequences, around a sixth of them found once; the top ten carry about 8.6%. The germline V gene encodes CDR1 DFQATT and CDR2 SNEGSKA (reference sequence). The CDR3 has 14 amino acids. With 0 bases removed from V and 1 base from J, the gap between germline ends came to 7 bases. The chain employs TRBV20-1 and TRBJ2-4; D uncertain. The origin of this receptor is an adult woman who had mild COVID-19 (a few samples of this study predate the infection). Cell type and time point are not known. Sequencing was done on a sample of PBMCs or a T cell subset sorted from them (not recorded which). The CDR3 nucleotides read TGCAGTGCTAGAGATTCCTGGGCCAAAAACATTCAGTACTTC. Translation: CSARDSWAKNIQYF.